Below, one T cell receptor (beta chain) is given with its context. The sample originates from a study of blood T cell repertoires in COVID-19. The repertoire was sequenced with immunoSEQ multiplex PCR; TCRdb's copy has only in-frame clones and lacks some. The sample shows just over 650,000 clones, 75% to 90% of them seen only once. This sequence originates from a woman aged 18-35 years with acute or convalescent COVID-19. Sequencing was done on a sample of peripheral blood.

CDR3: CASSLGEIEAFF. The CDR3, as DNA: TGTGCCAGCAGCTTAGGGGAGATTGAAGCTTTCTTT. The chain uses TRBV7-2 and TRBJ1-1, with D unresolved. The V and J ends lost 1 base and 7 bases respectively, with 7 bases between them. Germline-derived CDR1 and CDR2 are SGHTA and FQGNSA. The CDR3 is 12 residues long.